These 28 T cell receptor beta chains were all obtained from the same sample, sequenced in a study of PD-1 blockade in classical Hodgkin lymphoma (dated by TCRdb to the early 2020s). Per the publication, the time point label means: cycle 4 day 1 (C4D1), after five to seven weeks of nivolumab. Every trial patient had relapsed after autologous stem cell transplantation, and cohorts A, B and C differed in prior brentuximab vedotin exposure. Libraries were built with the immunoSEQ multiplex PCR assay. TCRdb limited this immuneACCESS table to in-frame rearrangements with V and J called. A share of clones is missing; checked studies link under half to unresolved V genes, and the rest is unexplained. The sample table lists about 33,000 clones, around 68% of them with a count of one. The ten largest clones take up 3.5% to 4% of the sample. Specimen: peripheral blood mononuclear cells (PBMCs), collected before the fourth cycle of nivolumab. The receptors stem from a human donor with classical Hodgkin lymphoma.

The CDR3 is CASSLPYRAEQYF. The CDR3 DNA reads TGTGCCAGCAGCCTTCCTTACAGGGCGGAGCAGTACTTC. This chain links TRBV5-4 with TRBJ2-7; the D gene is possibly TRBD1 (6 bases). The CDR3 length is 13 residues. The V end lost 4 bases, the J end lost 7 bases, and 15 bases lay between the germline ends. Germline CDR1 reads SGHNT; CDR2 reads YYREEE (reference sequence).

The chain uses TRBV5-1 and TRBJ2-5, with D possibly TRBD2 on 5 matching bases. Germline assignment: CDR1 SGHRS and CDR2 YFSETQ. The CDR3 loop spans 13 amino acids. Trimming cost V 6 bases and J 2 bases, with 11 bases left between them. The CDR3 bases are TGCGCCAGCATTAGGGAGAATCAAGAGACCCAGTACTTC. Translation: CASIRENQETQYF.

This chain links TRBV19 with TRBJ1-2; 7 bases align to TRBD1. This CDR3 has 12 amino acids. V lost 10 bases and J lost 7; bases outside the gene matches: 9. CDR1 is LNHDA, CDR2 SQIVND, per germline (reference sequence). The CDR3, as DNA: TGTGCCATTATTACAGGGGACTCTGGCTACACCTTC. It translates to CAIITGDSGYTF.

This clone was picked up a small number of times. The CDR3 nucleotides are TGTGCCAGTAGCCGCGGACAGGGACACATATATGGCTACACCTTC. Its protein product is CASSRGQGHIYGYTF. The rearrangement uses TRBV19 and TRBJ1-2; the match to TRBD1 covers 8 bases. CDR1 is LNHDA, CDR2 SQIVND, per germline (reference sequence). The junction had 11 bases not matched to a gene; V was cut back by 6 bases and J by 5 bases. The CDR3 sequence is 15 residues long.

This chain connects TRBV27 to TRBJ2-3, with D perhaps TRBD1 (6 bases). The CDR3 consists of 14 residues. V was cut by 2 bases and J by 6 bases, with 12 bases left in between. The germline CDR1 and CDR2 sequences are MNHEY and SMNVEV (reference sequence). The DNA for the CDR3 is TGTGCCAGCAGTTTAGGCCAGGGGCGGGATACGCAGTATTTT. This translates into CASSLGQGRDTQYF.

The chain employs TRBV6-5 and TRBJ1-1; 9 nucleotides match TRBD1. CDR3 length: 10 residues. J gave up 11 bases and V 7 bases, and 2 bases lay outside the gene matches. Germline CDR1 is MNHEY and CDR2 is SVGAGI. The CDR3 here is CASNGQGAFF. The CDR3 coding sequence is TGTGCCAGCAACGGACAGGGGGCTTTCTTT.

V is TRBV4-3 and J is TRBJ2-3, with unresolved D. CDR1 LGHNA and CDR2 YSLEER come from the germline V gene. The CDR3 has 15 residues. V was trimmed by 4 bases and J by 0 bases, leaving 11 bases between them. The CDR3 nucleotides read TGCGCCAGCAGCCCCCTGTATGCTAGCACAGATACGCAGTATTTT. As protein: CASSPLYASTDTQYF.

The CDR3 DNA reads as TGTGCCAGCAGCCAAAATAGGGGACAGGGGAACACCGGGGAGCTGTTTTTT. Translation gives CASSQNRGQGNTGELFF. The rearrangement links TRBV4-2 to TRBJ2-2, with 9 bases lining up with TRBD1. Germline V lookup: CDR1 LGHNA, CDR2 YNFKEQ. V was clipped by 2 bases and J by 1 base; unmatched bases: 5. The CDR3 length is 17 residues.

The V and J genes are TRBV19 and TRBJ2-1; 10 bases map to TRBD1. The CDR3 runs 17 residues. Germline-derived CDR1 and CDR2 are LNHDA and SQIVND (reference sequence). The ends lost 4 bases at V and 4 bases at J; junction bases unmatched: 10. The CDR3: CASSKTWGTGVYNEQFF. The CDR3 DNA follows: TGTGCCAGTAGTAAAACCTGGGGGACAGGGGTGTACAATGAGCAGTTCTTC.

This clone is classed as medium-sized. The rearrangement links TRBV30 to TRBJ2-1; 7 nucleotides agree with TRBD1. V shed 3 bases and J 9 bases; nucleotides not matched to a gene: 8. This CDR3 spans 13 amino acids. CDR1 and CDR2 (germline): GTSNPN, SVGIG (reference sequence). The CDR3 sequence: CAWSETGYAEQFF. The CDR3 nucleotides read TGTGCCTGGAGCGAGACAGGGTATGCTGAGCAGTTCTTC.

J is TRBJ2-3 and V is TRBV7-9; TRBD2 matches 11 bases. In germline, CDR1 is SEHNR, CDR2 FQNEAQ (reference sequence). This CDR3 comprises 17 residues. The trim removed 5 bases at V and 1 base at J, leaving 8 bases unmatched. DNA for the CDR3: TGTGCCAGCAGCCAATTTGGGACTAGCGGTGGCACAGATACGCAGTATTTT. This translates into CASSQFGTSGGTDTQYF.

The CDR3 spells CASSLLRANYGYTF. The CDR3 DNA reads as TGTGCCAGCAGCTTATTGCGGGCCAACTATGGCTACACCTTC. V and J are TRBV7-8 and TRBJ1-2; D uncertain. This CDR3 has 14 amino acids. V lost 2 bases and J lost 2, with 9 bases in between. Per germline, CDR1 SGHVS and CDR2 FQNEAQ. The full variable domain, in which reference TRBV7-8 and TRBJ1-2 provide the parts outside the CDR3, is GAGVSQSPRYKVAKRGQDVALRCDPISGHVSLFWYQQALGQGPEFLTYFQNEAQLDKSGLPSDRFFAERPEGSVSTLKIQRTQQEDSAVYLCASSLLRANYGYTFGSGTRLTVV.

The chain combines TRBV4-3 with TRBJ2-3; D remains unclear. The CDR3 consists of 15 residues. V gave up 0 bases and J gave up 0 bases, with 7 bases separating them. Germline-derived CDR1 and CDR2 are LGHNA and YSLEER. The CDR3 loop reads CASSQDSSSTDTQYF. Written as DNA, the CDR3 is TGCGCCAGCAGCCAAGACTCGTCGAGCACAGATACGCAGTATTTT.

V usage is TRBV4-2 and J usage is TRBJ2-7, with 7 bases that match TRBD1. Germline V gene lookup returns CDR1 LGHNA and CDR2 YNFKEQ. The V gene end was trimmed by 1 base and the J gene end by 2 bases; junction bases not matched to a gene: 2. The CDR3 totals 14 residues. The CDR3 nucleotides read TGTGCCAGCAGCCAAGGGGGACAGACCTACGAGCAGTACTTC. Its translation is CASSQGGQTYEQYF.

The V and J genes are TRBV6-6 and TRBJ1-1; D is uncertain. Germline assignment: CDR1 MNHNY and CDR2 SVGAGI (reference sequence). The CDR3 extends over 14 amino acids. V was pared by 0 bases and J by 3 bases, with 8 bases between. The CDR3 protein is CASSYSGTDTEAFF. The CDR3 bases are TGTGCCAGCAGTTACTCTGGCACAGACACTGAAGCTTTCTTT.

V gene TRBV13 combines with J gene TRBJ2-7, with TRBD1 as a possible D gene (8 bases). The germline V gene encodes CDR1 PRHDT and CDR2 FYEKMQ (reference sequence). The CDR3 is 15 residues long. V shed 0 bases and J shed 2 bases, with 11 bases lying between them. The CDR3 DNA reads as TGTGCCAGCAGCTTAGGTACAGGGGGGGCCTACGAGCAGTACTTC. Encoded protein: CASSLGTGGAYEQYF. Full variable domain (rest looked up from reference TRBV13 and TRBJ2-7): AAGVIQSPRHLIKEKRETATLKCYPIPRHDTVYWYQQGPGQDPQFLISFYEKMQSDKGSIPDRFSAQQFSDYHSELNMSSLELGDSALYFCASSLGTGGAYEQYFGPGTRLTVT.

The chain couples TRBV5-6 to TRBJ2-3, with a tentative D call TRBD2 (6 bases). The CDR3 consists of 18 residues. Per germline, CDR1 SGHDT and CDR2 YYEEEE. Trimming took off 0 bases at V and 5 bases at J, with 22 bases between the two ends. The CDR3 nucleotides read TGTGCCAGCAGCTTGGGGGTTGGGCGGGGCCCAGCTGGAGATACGCAGTATTTT. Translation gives CASSLGVGRGPAGDTQYF.

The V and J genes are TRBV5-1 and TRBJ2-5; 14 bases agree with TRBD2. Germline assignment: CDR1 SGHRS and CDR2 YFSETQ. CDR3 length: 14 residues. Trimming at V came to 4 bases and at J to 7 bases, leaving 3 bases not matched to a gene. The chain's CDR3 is CASSDGLAGGTQYF. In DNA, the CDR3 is TGCGCCAGCAGCGACGGACTAGCGGGAGGGACCCAGTACTTC.

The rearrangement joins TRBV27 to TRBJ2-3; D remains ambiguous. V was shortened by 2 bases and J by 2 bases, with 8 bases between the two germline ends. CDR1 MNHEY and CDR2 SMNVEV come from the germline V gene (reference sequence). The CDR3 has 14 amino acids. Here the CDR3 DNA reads TGTGCCAGCAGTTTACAAACCCACACAGATACGCAGTATTTT. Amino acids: CASSLQTHTDTQYF.

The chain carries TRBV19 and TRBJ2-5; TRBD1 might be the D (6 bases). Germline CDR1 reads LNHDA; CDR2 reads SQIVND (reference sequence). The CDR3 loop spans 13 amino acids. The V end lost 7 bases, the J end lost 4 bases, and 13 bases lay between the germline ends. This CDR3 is CASKTGNGETQYF. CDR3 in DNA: TGTGCCAGTAAAACAGGGAACGGAGAGACCCAGTACTTC.

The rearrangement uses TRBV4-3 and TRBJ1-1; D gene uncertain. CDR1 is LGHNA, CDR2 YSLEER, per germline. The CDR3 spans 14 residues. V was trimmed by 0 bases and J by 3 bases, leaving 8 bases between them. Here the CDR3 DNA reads TGCGCCAGCAGCCAAGATCTACGGGACACTGAAGCTTTCTTT. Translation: CASSQDLRDTEAFF.

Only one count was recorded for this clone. The CDR3 region has the DNA TGTGCCAGCAGCGTAGAACTAGGAGACACCGGGGAGCTGTTTTTT. Amino acids: CASSVELGDTGELFF. The V call is TRBV9, the J call TRBJ2-2, with D possibly TRBD2 on 5 matching bases. V was shortened by 0 bases and J by 3 bases, with 9 bases between the two germline ends. The CDR3 length is 15 residues. From germline, CDR1 is SGDLS and CDR2 YYNGEE. Supplemented by reference TRBV9 and TRBJ2-2, the full variable domain reads DSGVTQTPKHLITATGQRVTLRCSPRSGDLSVYWYQQSLDQGLQFLIQYYNGEERAKGNILERFSAQQFPDLHSELNLSSLELGDSALYFCASSVELGDTGELFFGEGSRLTVL.

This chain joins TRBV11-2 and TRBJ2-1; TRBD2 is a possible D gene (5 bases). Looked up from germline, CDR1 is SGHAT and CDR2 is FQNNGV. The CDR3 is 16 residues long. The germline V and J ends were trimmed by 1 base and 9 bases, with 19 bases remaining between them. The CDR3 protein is CASSLGPAADLGEQFF. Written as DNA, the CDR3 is TGTGCCAGCAGCTTAGGCCCAGCGGCGGACTTAGGTGAGCAGTTCTTC.

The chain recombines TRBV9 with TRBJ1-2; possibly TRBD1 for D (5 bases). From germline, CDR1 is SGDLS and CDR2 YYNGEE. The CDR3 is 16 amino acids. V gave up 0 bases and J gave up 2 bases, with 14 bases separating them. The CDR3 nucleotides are TGTGCCAGCAGCGTAGGCCAGGGATACAGGAACTATGGCTACACCTTC. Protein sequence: CASSVGQGYRNYGYTF.

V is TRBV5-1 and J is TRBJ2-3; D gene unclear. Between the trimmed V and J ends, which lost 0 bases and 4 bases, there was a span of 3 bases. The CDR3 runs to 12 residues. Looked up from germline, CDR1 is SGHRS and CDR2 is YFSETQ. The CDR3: CASSLEADTQYF. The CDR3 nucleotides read TGCGCCAGCAGCTTGGAAGCAGATACGCAGTATTTT. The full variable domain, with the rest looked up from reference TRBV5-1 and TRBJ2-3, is KAGVTQTPRYLIKTRGQQVTLSCSPISGHRSVSWYQQTPGQGLQFLFEYFSETQRNKGNFPGRFSGRQFSNSRSEMNVSTLELGDSALYLCASSLEADTQYFGPGTRLTVL.

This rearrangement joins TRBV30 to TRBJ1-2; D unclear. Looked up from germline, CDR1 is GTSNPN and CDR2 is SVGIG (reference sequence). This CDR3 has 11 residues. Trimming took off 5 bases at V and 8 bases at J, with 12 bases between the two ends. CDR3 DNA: TGTGCCTGGGGACGGCGACTAGGCTACACCTTC. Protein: CAWGRRLGYTF.

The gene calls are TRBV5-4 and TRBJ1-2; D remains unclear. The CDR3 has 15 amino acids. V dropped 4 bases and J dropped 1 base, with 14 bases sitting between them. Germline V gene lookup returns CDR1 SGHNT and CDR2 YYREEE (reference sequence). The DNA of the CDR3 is TGTGCCAGCAGCCCGGGTCCCTCTAATAACTATGGCTACACCTTC. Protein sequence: CASSPGPSNNYGYTF. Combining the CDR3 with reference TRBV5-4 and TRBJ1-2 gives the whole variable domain ETGVTQSPTHLIKTRGQQVTLRCSSQSGHNTVSWYQQALGQGPQFIFQYYREEENGRGNFPPRFSGLQFPNYSSELNVNALELDDSALYLCASSPGPSNNYGYTFGSGTRLTVV.

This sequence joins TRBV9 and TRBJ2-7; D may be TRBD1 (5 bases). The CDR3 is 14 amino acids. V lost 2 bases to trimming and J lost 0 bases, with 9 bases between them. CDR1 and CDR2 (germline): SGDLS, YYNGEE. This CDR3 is CASSVDRVSYEQYF. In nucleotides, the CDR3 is TGTGCCAGCAGCGTCGACAGAGTCTCCTACGAGCAGTACTTC.